The table lists the clone carrying this T cell receptor (beta chain) with a few counts. What it recognizes is unknown. This specimen comes from a study of beta chain features in type 1 diabetes. The study's findings and limits: Type 1 diabetes patients had TCRB CDR3s that were shorter (moderately but significantly so) in all four CD4+ subsets. Sampled from patients, naive, central memory and Treg TCRB repertoires appeared more similar than those sampled from healthy donors.

The investigators reverse transcribed all of the isolated RNA, so they sequenced expressed TCRB transcripts. Clones were read by immunoSEQ multiplex PCR, and TCRdb kept only the in-frame ones, dropping some. The sample has 640,000 or so clones, under 15% seen once; the top ten hold 0.022%. V lost 7 bases and J lost 3, with 16 bases in between. This CDR3 is built from 14 residues. Germline V gives CDR1 SQVTM, CDR2 ANQGSEA. The TCR was taken from a man younger than 35 with type 1 diabetes. The rearrangement links TRBV29-1 to TRBJ1-5; TRBD1 is a possible D gene (5 bases). The source material was naive CD4+ T cells from blood. Here the CDR3 DNA reads TGCAGCGCCCGGGGCCAGGGATTCAATCAGCCCCAGCATTTT. Its translation: CSARGQGFNQPQHF. Based on the CDR3 plus reference TRBV29-1 and TRBJ1-5, the full variable domain is SAVISQKPSRDICQRGTSLTIQCQVDSQVTMMFWYRQQPGQSLTLIATANQGSEATYESGFVIDKFPISRPNLTFSTLTVSNMSPEDSSIYLCSARGQGFNQPQHFGDGTRLSIL.